This T cell receptor (beta chain) was retrieved from a study of cytomegalovirus exposure and HLA in healthy donors. Study findings and constraints: A later analysis appeared to link common viral pathogens to several of the most significant clusters. Later analysis revealed greater clonal expansion in HLA-associated TCR beta chains than in equally common others. Per a prior analysis, the majority of TCR beta V segments were productive roughly 87% or roughly 30% of the time.

This clone appeared a single time. Its target is unknown. 60 Vbeta and 13 Jbeta primers were used in PCR. Data came from immunoSEQ multiplex PCR; TCRdb stores just in-frame clones and leaves some out. Here the sample spans about 120,000 clones, over 70% being singletons. This receptor was taken from a female donor in good health and CMV-seropositive. Material: PBMCs.

This CDR3 reads CASSNPEGPYEQYF. CDR3 sequence (DNA): TGTGCCAGCAGCAACCCGGAGGGGCCCTACGAGCAGTACTTC. The chain couples TRBV5-5 to TRBJ2-7, with a weak D call TRBD2 (6 bases). V dropped 4 bases and J dropped 2 bases, with 13 bases sitting between them. The CDR3 spans 14 residues. The V gene's germline CDR1 is SGHKS and CDR2 YYEKEE (reference sequence).